The present T cell receptor (beta chain) was sequenced within a study of T cell repertoires in cytomegalovirus infection. Germline V gene lookup returns CDR1 MNHNS and CDR2 SASEGT. Trimming pared 8 bases from V and 6 bases from J, leaving 14 bases between. The CDR3 runs to 12 residues. This clonotype appeared many times. From the reads, TCRdb called clonotypes with MiXCR, one entry per CDR3 protein. Among just under 300,000 distinct CDR3 sequences listed, 8% to 10% were seen once. What was sequenced was PBMCs. This TCR derives from a human donor in good health (CMV status not recorded). Some clones in this sample may be carry-over from other donors' samples. The rearrangement uses TRBV6-1 and TRBJ2-7, with TRBD1 as a possible D gene (5 bases). This chain's CDR3 is CASGKGILEQYV. In DNA, the CDR3 is TGTGCCAGCGGTAAGGGGATCCTCGAGCAGTACGTC.